The 10 T cell receptor beta chains listed next were all sequenced from one sample in a study of shared clonotypes between healthy human individuals. Produced via immunoSEQ multiplex PCR; TCRdb's table is partial and in-frame only. The sample yields about 1 million clones, roughly 75% seen once. Sequencing used memory CD4+ T cells sorted from blood. Regarding subset: CD45RA-negative fraction. The origin of the receptors is a man between 18 and 35 years old in good health.

The chain links TRBV20-1 to TRBJ2-7; D is ambiguous. The CDR3 sequence is 10 residues long. The V and J ends lost 3 bases and 11 bases respectively, with 11 bases between them. CDR1 is DFQATT, CDR2 SNEGSKA, per germline (reference sequence). CDR3 amino acids: CSASERWEYF. The CDR3 nucleotides read TGCAGTGCTAGTGAGAGGTGGGAGTACTTC.

Turning to this clone: This may come from a read error, since a much larger clone is one base off. The chain carries TRBV19 and TRBJ1-2; 8 bases align to TRBD1. Trimming removed 4 bases from V and 1 base from J; junction bases left unmatched: 2. The CDR3 length is 14 residues. The germline V gene encodes CDR1 LNHDA and CDR2 SQIVND (reference sequence). Here the CDR3 DNA reads TGTGCCAGTAGTAAACAGGGGGTTAACTATGGCTACACCTTC. Translation: CASSKQGVNYGYTF.

To note about this clone: Other DNA sequences in this specimen translate into the identical CDR3. The rearrangement uses TRBV30 and TRBJ1-4; a possible D gene is TRBD1 (6 bases). Per germline, CDR1 GTSNPN and CDR2 SVGIG (reference sequence). V lost 0 bases, J lost 7 bases, and 12 bases lay in between. This CDR3 has 14 amino acids. Here the CDR3 DNA reads TGTGCCTGGAGTGTAGGGGGGGGCAGTGAAAAACTGTTTTTT. Translation: CAWSVGGGSEKLFF.

The genes are TRBV7-2 and TRBJ1-2; D is unresolved. Trimming removed 3 bases from V and 3 bases from J, with 8 bases in between. Germline loops: CDR1 SGHTA, CDR2 FQGNSA. CDR3 length: 13 residues. Here the CDR3 reads CASSFSPDYGYTF. The CDR3 nucleotides are TGTGCCAGCAGCTTTTCTCCCGACTATGGCTACACCTTC.

For this clone: This could be a read error, since a much larger clone is one nucleotide away. J is TRBJ1-1 and V is TRBV18; D not certain. The CDR3 has 12 amino acids. V gave up 2 bases and J gave up 4 bases, with 5 bases separating them. Germline V gene sequence: CDR1 KGHSH, CDR2 LQKENI. CDR3 residues: CASSPGSTEAFF. The DNA of the CDR3 is TGTGCCAGCTCACCAGGGAGCACTGAAGCTTTCTTT.

A word on this clone: This sample includes further DNA sequences coding for the same CDR3. This chain uses TRBV5-1 with TRBJ1-6, with 8 bases lining up with TRBD1. Per the germline V gene, CDR1 is SGHRS and CDR2 is YFSETQ. The CDR3 is 18 amino acids. V gave up 4 bases and J gave up 0 bases; unmatched junction bases: 9. This CDR3 is CASSAGQGRSSYNSPLHF. The CDR3 nucleotides read TGCGCCAGCAGCGCTGGACAGGGAAGATCCTCCTATAATTCACCCCTCCACTTT.

The count of this clone is one. CDR3 amino acids: CASSQRDRGQPEAFF. The CDR3 coding sequence is TGTGCCAGCTCACAAAGGGACAGGGGGCAACCTGAAGCTTTCTTT. V gene TRBV18 combines with J gene TRBJ1-1; 12 positions match TRBD1. Germline CDR1 reads KGHSH; CDR2 reads LQKENI. The J segment lost 6 bases and the V segment lost 4 bases, leaving 6 bases of the junction unmatched. This CDR3 region has 15 residues. The whole variable domain, filled in from reference TRBV18 and TRBJ1-1, reads NAGVMQNPRHLVRRRGQEARLRCSPMKGHSHVYWYRQLPEEGLKFMVYLQKENIIDESGMPKERFSAEFPKEGPSILRIQQVVRGDSAAYFCASSQRDRGQPEAFFGQGTRLTVV.

The chain is built from TRBV11-3 and TRBJ2-5, with a tentative D call TRBD2 (6 bases). V was clipped by 5 bases and J by 0 bases, with 13 bases between them. Germline V gene data show CDR1 as SGHNT and CDR2 as YENEEA. The CDR3 covers 15 residues. The CDR3 spells CASSPGGGYQETQYF. The CDR3 DNA is TGTGCCAGCAGCCCCGGTGGGGGGTACCAAGAGACCCAGTACTTC.

This chain joins TRBV5-6 and TRBJ1-3, with D possibly matching TRBD1 (5 bases). Germline V lookup: CDR1 SGHDT, CDR2 YYEEEE. The V and J ends lost 4 bases and 0 bases respectively, with 11 bases between them. This CDR3 spans 15 amino acids. Written as DNA, the CDR3 is TGTGCCAGCAGCGGTAGGGACGGCTCTGGAAACACCATATATTTT. The encoded protein is CASSGRDGSGNTIYF.

The rearrangement joins TRBV4-1 to TRBJ2-2, with D hard to call. V dropped 0 bases and J dropped 6 bases, with 8 bases sitting between them. The CDR3 extends over 14 amino acids. Germline CDR1 and CDR2: MGHRA and YSYEKL. The CDR3 protein is CASSQDRAAGELFF. The CDR3 DNA reads as TGCGCCAGCAGCCAAGATAGGGCCGCCGGGGAGCTGTTTTTT.